These 21 T cell receptor beta chains originate from one sample sequenced in a study of blood T cell repertoires in COVID-19. The table came from immunoSEQ multiplex PCR; TCRdb's copy has only in-frame clones and leaves some out. The sample carries roughly 420,000 clones, around 87% recorded once. Material: PBMCs or T cells enriched from blood (not recorded which). The receptor set was obtained from a woman in her twenties or thirties with acute COVID-19.

The chain recombines TRBV7-2 with TRBJ1-3; D perhaps matches TRBD1 (6 bases). Trimming pared 5 bases from V and 8 bases from J, leaving 16 bases between. The CDR3 runs to 14 residues. The germline CDR1 and CDR2 sequences are SGHTA and FQGNSA. CDR3 sequence: CASSTTVGGHTIYF. CDR3 bases: TGTGCCAGCAGCACGACGGTGGGGGGGCACACCATATATTTT.

This rearrangement joins TRBV2 to TRBJ2-3, with 13 nucleotides matching TRBD2. The V and J ends lost 6 bases and 2 bases, in that order; junction bases with no gene match: 11. CDR3 size: 18 residues. Germline V CDR1 and CDR2: SNHLY, FYNNEI. CDR3 sequence reads: CASSQGLAGSPPTDTQYF. CDR3 in DNA: TGTGCCAGCAGCCAGGGACTAGCGGGGTCACCTCCCACAGATACGCAGTATTTT.

This chain uses TRBV5-1 with TRBJ1-2, with D maybe TRBD1 (6 bases). This CDR3 is 13 amino acids long. CDR1 and CDR2 from the germline V gene are SGHRS and YFSETQ. The ends were cut back, 7 bases at V and 0 bases at J, with 10 bases in the middle. CDR3 in amino acids: CASRRDTNYGYTF. CDR3 sequence (DNA): TGCGCCAGCCGCCGGGACACTAACTATGGCTACACCTTC.

V usage is TRBV4-3 and J usage is TRBJ2-7; TRBD2 aligns across 10 bases. The length of the CDR3 is 16 residues. Germline V gene sequence: CDR1 LGHNA, CDR2 YSLEER. V was clipped by 4 bases and J by 0 bases; unmatched bases: 6. CDR3 sequence reads: CASSRTSGIYSYEQYF. The CDR3 DNA reads TGCGCCAGCAGCCGTACTAGCGGGATTTACTCCTACGAGCAGTACTTC.

The chain uses TRBV5-6 and TRBJ2-1; 15 bases line up with TRBD2. The V gene end was trimmed by 0 bases and the J gene end by 8 bases; junction bases not matched to a gene: 6. The CDR3 is made up of 17 amino acids. CDR1 and CDR2 from the germline V gene are SGHDT and YYEEEE. The CDR3 coding sequence is TGTGCCAGCAGCTTGGTGGGACTAGCGGGGGGCCGGGATGAGCAGTTCTTC. Its protein product is CASSLVGLAGGRDEQFF. The variable domain in full, with the rest retrieved from reference TRBV5-6 and TRBJ2-1, is DAGVTQSPTHLIKTRGQQVTLRCSPKSGHDTVSWYQQALGQGPQFIFQYYEEEERQRGNFPDRFSGHQFPNYSSELNVNALLLGDSALYLCASSLVGLAGGRDEQFFGPGTRLTVL.

The V and J genes are TRBV7-2 and TRBJ1-2; D uncertain. Trimming stripped 5 bases from V and 5 bases from J, with 18 bases between. In germline, CDR1 is SGHTA, CDR2 FQGNSA. The CDR3 covers 15 residues. This CDR3 is CASSPGWAASYGYTF. CDR3 DNA: TGTGCCAGCAGCCCGGGGTGGGCAGCAAGTTATGGCTACACCTTC.

This clone was counted once. The chain couples TRBV5-1 to TRBJ1-3; 8 bases align to TRBD1. V dropped 4 bases and J dropped 5; count of bases not matched to a gene: 5. The CDR3 has 14 amino acids. The germline gives CDR1 SGHRS, CDR2 YFSETQ. CDR3 region: CASSLWDRRNTIYF. For the CDR3, the DNA is TGCGCCAGCAGCCTTTGGGACAGGCGAAACACCATATATTTT.

V gene TRBV7-9 combines with J gene TRBJ1-2; 9 nucleotides line up with TRBD1. V was clipped by 3 bases and J by 7 bases; unmatched bases: 12. The CDR3 is 16 residues long. Germline V gene lookup returns CDR1 SEHNR and CDR2 FQNEAQ (reference sequence). The CDR3, as DNA: TGTGCCAGCAGCTTGGGAGGTGAGGGACAGGGTGCTGGCTACACCTTC. The encoded protein is CASSLGGEGQGAGYTF.

The genes are TRBV19 and TRBJ1-5; D is uncertain. The CDR3 totals 16 residues. V was pared by 5 bases and J by 2 bases, with 16 bases between. The germline V gene has CDR1 LNHDA and CDR2 SQIVND (reference sequence). The CDR3 coding sequence is TGTGCCAGTAGTCCCCTCCAGTATGCGGGCAATCAGCCCCAGCATTTT. Amino acid sequence: CASSPLQYAGNQPQHF.

The chain carries TRBV27 and TRBJ1-4; D perhaps matches TRBD1 (6 bases). The CDR3 spans 14 residues. V was shortened by 6 bases and J by 7 bases, with 15 bases between the two germline ends. CDR1 is MNHEY and CDR2 is SMNVEV in the germline V gene (reference sequence). The CDR3 DNA follows: TGTGCCAGCAGACCCGCGGGGGGCGCTGAAAAACTGTTTTTT. Amino acids: CASRPAGGAEKLFF.

This clone was counted a single time. The rearrangement uses TRBV12-3 or TRBV12-4 and TRBJ1-1; 8 positions agree with TRBD1. V was pared by 5 bases and J by 4 bases, with 3 bases of the junction left unmatched. The CDR3 length is 13 residues. The CDR3 region is CASSNTGGTEAFF. The CDR3, as DNA: TGTGCCAGCAGTAACACAGGGGGCACTGAAGCTTTCTTT.

Here the CDR3 reads CASSPTAGVTYEQYF. CDR3 DNA: TGCGCCAGCAGCCCAACAGCGGGGGTAACCTACGAGCAGTACTTC. This chain uses TRBV4-1 with TRBJ2-7; 8 bases agree with TRBD2. Germline V gives CDR1 MGHRA, CDR2 YSYEKL. J gave up 2 bases and V 4 bases, and 7 bases lay outside the gene matches. The CDR3 is 15 amino acids.

The chain links TRBV5-1 to TRBJ2-7; a weak D match, TRBD1 (6 bases). The V gene lost 0 bases and the J gene lost 10 bases, with 17 bases spanning the gap. CDR1 is SGHRS, CDR2 YFSETQ, per germline. The CDR3 runs 14 residues. CDR3 sequence (DNA): TGCGCCAGCAGCTTGGGAGGGGGACCGATTAACCAGTACTTC. Protein: CASSLGGGPINQYF.

The CDR3 nucleotides are TGTGCCAGCACCGATAGAAAGACAGGGAGCGATGAGCAGTTCTTC. Translation gives CASTDRKTGSDEQFF. The chain links TRBV27 to TRBJ2-1; 7 bases line up with TRBD1. The V gene's germline CDR1 is MNHEY and CDR2 SMNVEV (reference sequence). The V gene end was trimmed by 7 bases and the J gene end by 8 bases; junction bases not matched to a gene: 14. The CDR3 spans 15 residues.

This clone was observed a single time. The chain employs TRBV6-6 and TRBJ2-5; 10 bases agree with TRBD2. Germline V gene sequence: CDR1 MNHNY, CDR2 SVGAGI (reference sequence). The CDR3 sequence is 15 residues long. V shed 4 bases, J shed 5 bases, and the junction held 7 bases outside the gene matches. This CDR3 reads CASSLSGGAGETQYF. CDR3 DNA: TGTGCCAGCAGTTTAAGCGGGGGGGCCGGGGAGACCCAGTACTTC.

This chain uses TRBV3-1 (or the pseudogene TRBV3-2) with TRBJ2-1, with D possibly TRBD2 on 7 matching bases. This CDR3 is 15 amino acids long. V lost 4 bases, J lost 12 bases, and 22 bases lay in between. CDR1 and CDR2 from the germline V gene are LGHDT and YNNKEL (reference sequence). CDR3: CASSLGGPLSMRQFF. CDR3 nucleotides: TGTGCCAGCAGCCTGGGGGGGCCCCTATCAATGAGGCAGTTCTTC.

The V gene is TRBV5-1, the J gene TRBJ2-7, with 7 nucleotides matching TRBD2. The CDR3 is 16 residues long. Germline loops: CDR1 SGHRS, CDR2 YFSETQ. The junction had 18 bases not matched to a gene; V was cut back by 5 bases and J by 7 bases. The CDR3 reads CASREGGRTTGGEQYF. CDR3 in DNA: TGCGCCAGCAGGGAGGGAGGGAGAACCACCGGGGGAGAGCAGTACTTC.

The CDR3 sequence is CASSQNTGGNQPQHF. DNA of the CDR3: TGTGCCAGCAGCCAGAATACAGGGGGCAATCAGCCCCAGCATTTT. This sequence joins TRBV3-1 (or the pseudogene TRBV3-2) and TRBJ1-5; 7 bases align to TRBD1. The CDR3 consists of 15 residues. Germline V gene sequence: CDR1 LGHDT, CDR2 YNNKEL (reference sequence). Unmatched junction bases numbered 4, after V lost 3 bases and J lost 2 bases.

The chain carries TRBV14 and TRBJ1-3; D perhaps matches TRBD1 (6 bases). This CDR3 spans 12 amino acids. Germline V gene sequence: CDR1 SGHDN, CDR2 FVKESK. V gave up 4 bases and J gave up 10 bases, with 11 bases separating them. The CDR3 here is CASSPNRVTIYF. DNA of the CDR3: TGTGCCAGCAGCCCTAACAGGGTAACCATATATTTT.

This chain connects TRBV7-2 to TRBJ1-5; D may be TRBD1 (5 bases). Looked up from germline, CDR1 is SGHTA and CDR2 is FQGNSA. The CDR3 has 14 residues. V dropped 5 bases and J dropped 3 bases, with 11 bases sitting between them. In DNA, the CDR3 is TGTGCCAGCAGCCGGGCAGGGAACAATCAGCCCCAGCATTTT. Its translation is CASSRAGNNQPQHF.

This chain uses TRBV6-2 or TRBV6-3 with TRBJ2-3; maybe TRBD2 (6 bases). Germline CDR1 is MNHEY and CDR2 is SVGEGT. The CDR3 has 16 amino acids. Trimming stripped 0 bases from V and 2 bases from J, with 12 bases between. The CDR3 region has the DNA TGTGCCAGCAGTTACTCGAGGGACTTCGTCACAGATACGCAGTATTTT. Translation: CASSYSRDFVTDTQYF.